Below, 9 T cell receptor beta chains from the same sample are listed, as sequenced in a study of T cell clones after liver transplantation. Sequenced by immunoSEQ multiplex PCR; TCRdb stores in-frame clones only, minus some. The sample shows about 85,000 clones, 65% to 85% of them seen only once. This specimen was CD4+ T cells from blood, taken almost 47 months after liver transplant. These receptors came from a human patient who received a liver transplant. Certain T cells may be donor cells from the graft.

The chain couples TRBV5-1 to TRBJ2-2, with a possible D match to TRBD2 (6 bases). V lost 4 bases and J 9 bases, leaving 10 bases between the germline ends. Germline V gives CDR1 SGHRS, CDR2 YFSETQ. The CDR3 has 12 amino acids. The CDR3 DNA sequence: TGCGCCAGCAGCGCGGGACCCCGGGAGCTGTTTTTT. Translated: CASSAGPRELFF.

This clone was observed once. V is TRBV9 and J is TRBJ2-1, with D possibly being TRBD2 (5 bases). Per germline, CDR1 SGDLS and CDR2 YYNGEE. V lost 0 bases, J lost 1 base, and 11 bases lay in between. This CDR3 has 16 amino acids. The CDR3 sequence: CASSVVSRTSYNEQFF. The CDR3 region has the DNA TGTGCCAGCAGCGTAGTATCAAGGACTTCCTACAATGAGCAGTTCTTC.

This clone was picked up a small number of times. The CDR3 protein is CASSYSGTYTGELFF. The CDR3 region has the DNA TGTGCCAGCAGTTACTCCGGGACGTACACCGGGGAGCTGTTTTTT. The chain combines TRBV6-5 with TRBJ2-2; D might be TRBD1 or TRBD2, each matching 5 bases. CDR3 length equals 15 residues. Germline V gives CDR1 MNHEY, CDR2 SVGAGI. V gave up 0 bases and J gave up 3 bases, with 8 bases separating them.

V gene TRBV5-8 combines with J gene TRBJ2-2; D possibly corresponds to TRBD2 (5 bases). Germline V gives CDR1 SGHTS, CDR2 YDEGEE. Trimming shortened V by 0 bases and J by 7 bases, and 7 bases separated the two germline ends. The CDR3 has 13 amino acids. The CDR3 loop reads CASSLVRGGELFF. As DNA, the CDR3 is TGTGCCAGCAGCTTGGTCCGGGGCGGGGAGCTGTTTTTT.

This clone was counted once. This chain joins TRBV6-6 and TRBJ1-1; 8 bases are a match to TRBD1. From germline, CDR1 is MNHNY and CDR2 SVGAGI (reference sequence). With 6 bases clipped from V and 8 bases from J, the junction kept 11 bases outside the gene matches. CDR3 length: 14 residues. CDR3 in amino acids: CASRPQGAEREAFF. CDR3 DNA: TGTGCCAGCAGACCCCAGGGGGCAGAGCGAGAAGCTTTCTTT.

The chain has TRBV5-1 and TRBJ1-1; maybe TRBD1 (5 bases). CDR1 is SGHRS, CDR2 YFSETQ, per germline. V lost 0 bases and J 5 bases, leaving 8 bases between the germline ends. The length of the CDR3 is 13 residues. The CDR3, as DNA: TGCGCCAGCAGCTTGGTAGCAGGGACTGAAGCTTTCTTT. This codes for CASSLVAGTEAFF.

A single count supports this clone. This chain connects TRBV18 to TRBJ1-2, with D uncertain. This CDR3 has 14 amino acids. The germline V gene encodes CDR1 KGHSH and CDR2 LQKENI. V lost 3 bases, J lost 2 bases, and 10 bases lay in between. Written as DNA, the CDR3 is TGTGCCAGCTCACCGGATACAGAAAACTATGGCTACACCTTC. It translates to CASSPDTENYGYTF.

CDR3 sequence: CASSLQGGLYEQYF. In DNA, the CDR3 is TGCGCCAGCAGCTTGCAAGGGGGCTTGTACGAGCAGTACTTC. J is TRBJ2-7 and V is TRBV5-1; 7 bases match TRBD1. This CDR3 contains 14 residues. Germline-derived CDR1 and CDR2 are SGHRS and YFSETQ. V lost 1 base and J lost 4; bases outside the gene matches: 5.

The chain combines TRBV9 with TRBJ2-4; TRBD2 agrees at 13 bases. Germline CDR1 reads SGDLS; CDR2 reads YYNGEE. The CDR3 spans 17 residues. Trimming at V came to 0 bases and at J to 3 bases, leaving 3 bases not matched to a gene. The CDR3 spells CASSVGLAGGGKNIQYF. The CDR3 DNA is TGTGCCAGCAGCGTAGGACTAGCGGGAGGCGGCAAAAACATTCAGTACTTC.